The TCR beta chain described here comes from a study of cytomegalovirus exposure and HLA in healthy donors. Notes on the study in general: The study recorded 150 to 200 TCR beta chains that were cytomegalovirus-associated.

A few counts support this clone. Its antigen remains unidentified. The donors gave bone marrow, and they were healthy. The PCR employed 60 Vbeta primers together with 13 Jbeta primers. Libraries were prepared by immunoSEQ multiplex PCR; TCRdb keeps only in-frame clonotypes and omits some of them. The sample lists roughly 97,000 clones, around 9.1% occurring once. CDR1 is SGDLS, CDR2 YYNGEE, per germline. V lost 4 bases and J lost 3; bases outside the gene matches: 6. CDR3 size: 16 residues. The sequence was collected from a man between 40 and 49 years old in good health and CMV-seropositive. Sequencing used PBMCs. The rearrangement uses TRBV9 and TRBJ2-2, with 10 bases aligning to TRBD2. This CDR3 reads CASSPRTSGYTGELFF. DNA of the CDR3: TGTGCCAGCAGCCCCCGGACTAGCGGATACACCGGGGAGCTGTTTTTT.